The 13 T cell receptor beta chains given below trace back to one sample, sequenced in a study of Graves' ophthalmopathy and Graves' hyperthyroidism. Scientists amplified the TCR beta CDR3 regions from RNA transcripts. First-round RT-PCR relied on HTBI primers, and a second-round multiplex PCR came next. TCRdb recomputed calls from the multiplex PCR reads with MiXCR, one row per CDR3 protein. The data show roughly 420,000 distinct CDR3 sequences, with around 21% seen just once and 2.5% to 3.5% held by the top ten. The specimen was peripheral blood. These receptors were collected from a woman between 18 and 30 years old with stable Graves' hyperthyroidism.

This chain connects TRBV6-5 to TRBJ1-2, with TRBD1 as a possible D gene (5 bases). The CDR3 consists of 14 residues. Deletions cut 4 bases from V and 2 bases from J, with 11 bases between. Per germline, CDR1 MNHEY and CDR2 SVGAGI. The CDR3 sequence: CASSLWGENYGYTF. For the CDR3, the DNA is TGTGCCAGCAGTTTGTGGGGCGAGAACTATGGCTACACCTTC.

The table lists this clonotype with a count of one. Without the conserved terminal phenylalanine or tryptophan, this CDR3 likely stems from a read error. The genes are TRBV29-1 and TRBJ2-5; D is unresolved. Germline CDR1 SQVTM, CDR2 ANQGSEA. The CDR3 consists of 12 residues. The CDR3 DNA reads TGCAGCGTTGATGTTAGGCAAGAGTCCCAGTACTAC. It translates to CSVDVRQESQYY.

This clonotype was recorded at least ten times. The CDR3 bases are TGTGCCAGCAGTTTGGGAGCGGTCAAAAACATTCAGTACTTC. Encoded protein: CASSLGAVKNIQYF. The V call is TRBV12-3 or TRBV12-4, the J call TRBJ2-4; D might be TRBD2 (5 bases). Trimming cost V 3 bases and J 3 bases, with 9 bases left between them. CDR3 length equals 14 residues.

V and J are TRBV28 and TRBJ1-1; the D gene is possibly TRBD1 (5 bases). Germline V gives CDR1 MDHEN, CDR2 SYDVKM. V lost 7 bases, J lost 0 bases, and 18 bases lay in between. The CDR3 has 16 residues. CDR3 amino acids: CASTLGGGPMNTEAFF. CDR3 sequence (DNA): TGTGCCAGCACCCTAGGCGGGGGACCGATGAACACTGAAGCTTTCTTT.

This clonotype was found many times. The rearrangement links TRBV11-1 to TRBJ2-2; D unresolved. There are 11 residues in the CDR3. Per germline, CDR1 SGHAT and CDR2 FQDESV (reference sequence). Trimming cost V 3 bases and J 7 bases, with 3 bases left between them. The CDR3 loop reads CASSLVGELFF. In DNA, the CDR3 is TGTGCCAGCAGCTTGGTCGGGGAGCTGTTTTTT. The whole variable domain, filled in from reference TRBV11-1 and TRBJ2-2, reads EAEVAQSPRYKITEKSQAVAFWCDPISGHATLYWYRQILGQGPELLVQFQDESVVDDSQLPKDRFSAERLKGVDSTLKIQPAELGDSAMYLCASSLVGELFFGEGSRLTVL.

This clonotype was found many times. The chain couples TRBV11-3 to TRBJ2-7; D uncertain. V lost 2 bases and J 5 bases, leaving 19 bases between the germline ends. The CDR3 has 16 residues. The germline CDR1 and CDR2 sequences are SGHNT and YENEEA. CDR3 sequence (DNA): TGTGCCAGCAGCTTATTTAGTCTCTTGATCTCAAACGAGCAGTACTTC. Translating it yields CASSLFSLLISNEQYF. Based on the CDR3 plus reference TRBV11-3 and TRBJ2-7, the full variable domain is EAGVVQSPRYKIIEKKQPVAFWCNPISGHNTLYWYLQNLGQGPELLIRYENEEAVDDSQLPKDRFSAERLKGVDSTLKIQPAELGDSAVYLCASSLFSLLISNEQYFGPGTRLTVT.

This clonotype was found many times. The chain employs TRBV4-2 and TRBJ1-2; 7 bases match TRBD1. The trim removed 3 bases at V and 5 bases at J, leaving 6 bases unmatched. The CDR3 runs 14 residues. Germline V lookup: CDR1 LGHNA, CDR2 YNFKEQ. CDR3 in amino acids: CASSHSTGDYGYTF. CDR3 DNA sequence: TGTGCCAGCAGCCATTCAACAGGGGATTATGGCTACACCTTC.

This clonotype showed up many times. V is TRBV19 and J is TRBJ1-2, with D possibly being TRBD1 (5 bases). The V end lost 9 bases, the J end lost 7 bases, and 18 bases lay between the germline ends. Germline assignment: CDR1 LNHDA and CDR2 SQIVND (reference sequence). The CDR3 is 13 amino acids. The chain's CDR3 is CASIPPGRTGYTF. The CDR3 DNA sequence: TGTGCCAGCATACCCCCGGGACGAACTGGCTACACCTTC.

The sample holds many counts of this clonotype. This chain joins TRBV24-1 and TRBJ2-5; D uncertain. The germline V gene encodes CDR1 KGHDR and CDR2 SFDVKD. The CDR3 length is 13 residues. V lost 2 bases and J 5 bases, leaving 8 bases between the germline ends. The chain's CDR3 is CATSDYGRETQYF. CDR3 DNA sequence: TGTGCCACCAGTGATTACGGACGGGAGACCCAGTACTTC.

This clonotype occurred many times. This chain joins TRBV7-2 and TRBJ2-5, with 8 bases aligning to TRBD1. The CDR3 consists of 14 residues. The trim removed 1 base at V and 7 bases at J, leaving 5 bases unmatched. In germline, CDR1 is SGHTA, CDR2 FQGNSA. This CDR3 is CASSLGTGSLTQYF. DNA for the CDR3: TGTGCCAGCAGCTTAGGGACAGGGTCCTTGACCCAGTACTTC.

In its sample, this clonotype was seen many times. The V gene is TRBV6-2 or TRBV6-3, the J gene TRBJ2-7, with unresolved D. Germline values: CDR1 MNHEY, CDR2 SVGEGT. The CDR3 runs to 12 residues. V lost 6 bases and J 5 bases, leaving 11 bases between the germline ends. The CDR3: CASRQLVNEQYF. CDR3 DNA sequence: TGTGCCAGCAGACAGTTAGTAAACGAGCAGTACTTC.

The sample holds many counts of this clonotype. This chain uses TRBV7-9 with TRBJ1-1, with D possibly TRBD1 on 6 matching bases. In germline, CDR1 is SEHNR, CDR2 FQNEAQ (reference sequence). V lost 3 bases and J 1 base, leaving 15 bases between the germline ends. The CDR3 runs 16 residues. The CDR3 loop reads CASSFPSTGPNTEAFF. The CDR3 DNA sequence: TGTGCCAGCAGCTTCCCCTCGACAGGACCGAACACTGAAGCTTTCTTT.

This clonotype was counted ten times or more. One junction end does not reproduce the germline sequence, and a read error may be involved. J is TRBJ2-5 and V is TRBV7-6; 10 bases fit TRBD2. This CDR3 has 14 amino acids. Germline-derived CDR1 and CDR2 are SGHVS and FNYEAQ. The CDR3 protein is CASSLAGAPETQYF. The CDR3 DNA follows: TGTGCCAGCAGCCTAGCGGGAGCTCCGGAGACCCAGTACTTC.